Sequencing of this T cell receptor beta chain was carried out in a study of regulatory T cells in long-lasting Graves disease. Study-wide results and caveats: Persistent disease preferred TRBV28, TRBJ1-2 and TRBJ2-5; new disease, TRBV20-1 and TRBJ2-1.

This CDR3 comprises 13 residues. Deletions cut 5 bases from V and 2 bases from J, with 9 bases between. TCR beta libraries were built with iRepertoire HTBI primers and Arm-PCR of CDR3 regions. TCRdb recomputed calls from the multiplex PCR reads with MiXCR, one row per CDR3 protein. The sample yields hundreds of thousands of distinct CDR3 sequences, about 15% seen once. This clonotype was counted at least ten times. The antigen remains undetermined. Time point meaning: newly diagnosed GD, antithyroid drugs for less than 3 months. PBMC-derived RNA was used for the TCR library. The same sample was also studied in work on T cells in Graves' hyperthyroidism and ophthalmopathy. That report notes: Ophthalmopathy stood apart from stable hyperthyroidism in a 13 V-J model.

Specimen: peripheral blood mononuclear cells (PBMCs), collected at new diagnosis, from a patient treated with antithyroid drugs. V gene TRBV12-3 or TRBV12-4 combines with J gene TRBJ1-1; D is ambiguous. The origin of this receptor is a woman aged 40 to 50 with Graves disease. CDR3 coding DNA: TGTGCCAGCAGTGTTACTGTAAACACTGAAGCTTTCTTT. Encoded protein: CASSVTVNTEAFF.